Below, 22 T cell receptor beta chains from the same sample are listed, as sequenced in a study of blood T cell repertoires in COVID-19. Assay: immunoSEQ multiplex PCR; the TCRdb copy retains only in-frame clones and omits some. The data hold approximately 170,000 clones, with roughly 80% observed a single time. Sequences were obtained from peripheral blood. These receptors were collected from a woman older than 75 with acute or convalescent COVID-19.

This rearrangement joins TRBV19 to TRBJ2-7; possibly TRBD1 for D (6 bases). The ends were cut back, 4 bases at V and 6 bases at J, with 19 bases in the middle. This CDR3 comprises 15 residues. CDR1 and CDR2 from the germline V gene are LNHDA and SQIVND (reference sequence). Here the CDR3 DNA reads TGTGCCAGTAGTAGGAACAGGGATCGGTACGCCGAGCAGTACTTC. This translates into CASSRNRDRYAEQYF. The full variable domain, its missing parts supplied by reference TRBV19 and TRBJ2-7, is DGGITQSPKYLFRKEGQNVTLSCEQNLNHDAMYWYRQDPGQGLRLIYYSQIVNDFQKGDIAEGYSVSREKKESFPLTVTSAQKNPTAFYLCASSRNRDRYAEQYFGPGTRLTVT.

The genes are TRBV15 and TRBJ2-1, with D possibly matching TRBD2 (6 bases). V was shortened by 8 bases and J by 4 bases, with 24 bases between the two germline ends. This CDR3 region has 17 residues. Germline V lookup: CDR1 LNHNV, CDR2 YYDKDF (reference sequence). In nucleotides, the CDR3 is TGTGCCACCTCCTCGGATAGCGGCCAAAGAATATACAATGAGCAGTTCTTC. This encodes CATSSDSGQRIYNEQFF.

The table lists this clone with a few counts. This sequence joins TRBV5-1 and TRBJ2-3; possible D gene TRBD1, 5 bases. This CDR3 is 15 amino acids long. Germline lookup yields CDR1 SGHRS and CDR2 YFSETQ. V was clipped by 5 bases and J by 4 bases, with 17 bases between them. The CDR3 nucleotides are TGCGCCAGCAGGTATGAGACAGTACCTTCAGATACGCAGTATTTT. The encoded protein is CASRYETVPSDTQYF.

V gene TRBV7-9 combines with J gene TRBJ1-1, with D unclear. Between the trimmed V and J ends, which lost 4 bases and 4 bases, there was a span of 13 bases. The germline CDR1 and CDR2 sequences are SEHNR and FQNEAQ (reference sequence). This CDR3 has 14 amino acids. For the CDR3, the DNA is TGTGCCAGCAGCTCTGATGGAGGAAGCACTGAAGCTTTCTTT. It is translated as CASSSDGGSTEAFF. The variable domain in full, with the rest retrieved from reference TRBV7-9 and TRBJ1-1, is DTGVSQNPRHKITKRGQNVTFRCDPISEHNRLYWYRQTLGQGPEFLTYFQNEAQLEKSRLLSDRFSAERPKGSFSTLEIQRTEQGDSAMYLCASSSDGGSTEAFFGQGTRLTVV.

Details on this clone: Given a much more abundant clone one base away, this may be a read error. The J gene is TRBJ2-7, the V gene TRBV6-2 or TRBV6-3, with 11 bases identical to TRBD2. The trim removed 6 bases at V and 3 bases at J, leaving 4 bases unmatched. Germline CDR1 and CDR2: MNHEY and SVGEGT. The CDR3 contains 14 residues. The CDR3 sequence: CASSPLAGDYEQYF. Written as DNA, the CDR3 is TGTGCCAGCAGCCCACTAGCGGGAGACTACGAGCAGTACTTC.

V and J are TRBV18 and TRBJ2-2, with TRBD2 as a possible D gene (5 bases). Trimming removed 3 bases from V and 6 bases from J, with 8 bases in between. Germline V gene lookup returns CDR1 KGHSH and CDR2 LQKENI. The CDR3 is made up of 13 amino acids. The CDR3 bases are TGTGCCAGCTCACCGGACTTTCCCGGGGAGCTGTTTTTT. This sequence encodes CASSPDFPGELFF.

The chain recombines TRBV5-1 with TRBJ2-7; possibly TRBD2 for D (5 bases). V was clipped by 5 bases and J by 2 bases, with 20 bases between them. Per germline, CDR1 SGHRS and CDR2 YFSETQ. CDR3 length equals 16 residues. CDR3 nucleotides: TGCGCCAGCAGTCAAGGCCAACTAGGAATAGCCTACGAGCAGTACTTC. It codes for CASSQGQLGIAYEQYF.

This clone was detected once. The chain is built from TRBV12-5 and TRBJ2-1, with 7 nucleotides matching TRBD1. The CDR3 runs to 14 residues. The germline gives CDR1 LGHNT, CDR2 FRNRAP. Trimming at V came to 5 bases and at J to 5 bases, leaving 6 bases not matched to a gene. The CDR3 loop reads CASGPGQNNNEQFF. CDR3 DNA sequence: TGTGCTAGTGGTCCGGGACAGAATAACAATGAGCAGTTCTTC.

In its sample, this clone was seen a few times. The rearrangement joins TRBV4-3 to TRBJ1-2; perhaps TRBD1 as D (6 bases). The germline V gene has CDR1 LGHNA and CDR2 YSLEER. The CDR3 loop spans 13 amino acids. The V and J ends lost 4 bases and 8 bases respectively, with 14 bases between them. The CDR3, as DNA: TGCGCCAGCAGCCCATTTACAGGGACCGGCTACACCTTC. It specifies CASSPFTGTGYTF.

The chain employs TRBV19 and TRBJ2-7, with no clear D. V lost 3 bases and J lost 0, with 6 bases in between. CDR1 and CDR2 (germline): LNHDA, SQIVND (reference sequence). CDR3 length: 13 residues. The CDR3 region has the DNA TGTGCCAGTAGTATTCAGGTCTCCTACGAGCAGTACTTC. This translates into CASSIQVSYEQYF.

CDR3 in amino acids: CATSRALRSVQETQYF. Here the CDR3 DNA reads TGTGCCACCAGCAGAGCCCTGCGCTCCGTACAAGAGACCCAGTACTTC. The chain recombines TRBV15 with TRBJ2-5; no clear D gene. Germline CDR1 is LNHNV and CDR2 is YYDKDF (reference sequence). This CDR3 has 16 residues. Trimming took off 1 base at V and 2 bases at J, with 14 bases between the two ends.

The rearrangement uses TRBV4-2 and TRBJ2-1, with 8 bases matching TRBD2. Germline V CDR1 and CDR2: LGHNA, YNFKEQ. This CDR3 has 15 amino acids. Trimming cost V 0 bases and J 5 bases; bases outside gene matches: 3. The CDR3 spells CASSQERTSHNEQFF. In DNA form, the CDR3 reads TGTGCCAGCAGCCAAGAGAGGACTAGCCACAATGAGCAGTTCTTC.

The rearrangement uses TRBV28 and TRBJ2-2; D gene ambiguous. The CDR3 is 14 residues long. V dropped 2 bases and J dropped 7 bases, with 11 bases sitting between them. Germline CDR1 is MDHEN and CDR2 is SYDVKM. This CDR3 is CASSLGWQRGELFF. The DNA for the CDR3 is TGTGCCAGCAGTTTAGGGTGGCAGCGCGGGGAGCTGTTTTTT.

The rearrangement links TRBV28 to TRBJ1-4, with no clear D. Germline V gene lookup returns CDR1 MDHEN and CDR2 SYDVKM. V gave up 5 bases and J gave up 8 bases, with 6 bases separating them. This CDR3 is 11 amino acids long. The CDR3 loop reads CASSQTEKLFF. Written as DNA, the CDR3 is TGTGCCAGCAGTCAAACAGAAAAACTGTTTTTT.

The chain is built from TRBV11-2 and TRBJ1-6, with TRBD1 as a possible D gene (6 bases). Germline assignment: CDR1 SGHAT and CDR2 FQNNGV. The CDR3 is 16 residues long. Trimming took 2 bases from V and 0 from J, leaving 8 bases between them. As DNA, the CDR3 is TGTGCCAGCAGCTTAACAGGGAACTCCTATAATTCACCCCTCCACTTT. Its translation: CASSLTGNSYNSPLHF.

The CDR3 spells CASSFPIFSGRVNEQFF. DNA for the CDR3: TGTGCCAGCAGCTTTCCCATCTTTAGCGGGAGGGTCAATGAGCAGTTCTTC. The J gene is TRBJ2-1, the V gene TRBV7-2, with 11 bases that match TRBD2. Germline loops: CDR1 SGHTA, CDR2 FQGNSA. The CDR3 length is 17 residues. V gave up 3 bases and J gave up 6 bases; unmatched junction bases: 10.

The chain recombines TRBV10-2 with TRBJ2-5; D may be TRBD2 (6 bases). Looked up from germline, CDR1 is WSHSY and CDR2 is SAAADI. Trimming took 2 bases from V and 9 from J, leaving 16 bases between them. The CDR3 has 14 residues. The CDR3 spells CASSEPGTPGAQYF. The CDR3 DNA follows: TGCGCCAGCAGTGAGCCCGGGACTCCGGGAGCCCAGTACTTC.

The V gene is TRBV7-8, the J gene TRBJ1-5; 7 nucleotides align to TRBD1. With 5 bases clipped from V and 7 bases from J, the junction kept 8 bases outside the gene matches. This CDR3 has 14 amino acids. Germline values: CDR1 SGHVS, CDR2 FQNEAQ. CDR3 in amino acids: CASSLQGPGQPQHF. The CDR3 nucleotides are TGTGCCAGCAGCCTACAGGGGCCGGGACAGCCCCAGCATTTT.

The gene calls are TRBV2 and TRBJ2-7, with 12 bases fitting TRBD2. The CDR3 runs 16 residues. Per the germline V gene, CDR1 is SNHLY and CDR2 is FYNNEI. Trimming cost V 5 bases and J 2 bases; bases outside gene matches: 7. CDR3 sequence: CASSITRTSGAYEQYF. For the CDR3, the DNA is TGTGCCAGCAGTATCACGAGGACTAGCGGGGCCTACGAGCAGTACTTC.

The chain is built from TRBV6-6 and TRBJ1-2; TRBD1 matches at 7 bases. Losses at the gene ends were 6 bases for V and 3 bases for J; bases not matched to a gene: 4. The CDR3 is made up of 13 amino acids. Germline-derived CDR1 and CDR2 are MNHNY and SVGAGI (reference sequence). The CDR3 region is CASSRQGYYGYTF. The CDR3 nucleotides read TGTGCCAGCAGCCGACAGGGCTACTATGGCTACACCTTC.

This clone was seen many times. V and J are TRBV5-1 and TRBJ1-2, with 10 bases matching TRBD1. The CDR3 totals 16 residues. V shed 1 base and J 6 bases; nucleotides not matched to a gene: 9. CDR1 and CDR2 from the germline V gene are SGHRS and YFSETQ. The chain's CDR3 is CASSLMGQGSANGYTF. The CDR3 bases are TGCGCCAGCAGCTTGATGGGACAGGGGTCCGCTAATGGCTACACCTTC.

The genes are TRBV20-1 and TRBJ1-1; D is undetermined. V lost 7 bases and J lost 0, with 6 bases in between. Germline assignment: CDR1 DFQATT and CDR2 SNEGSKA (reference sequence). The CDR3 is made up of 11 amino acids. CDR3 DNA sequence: TGCAGTGTAGAAGTGAACACTGAAGCTTTCTTT. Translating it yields CSVEVNTEAFF.